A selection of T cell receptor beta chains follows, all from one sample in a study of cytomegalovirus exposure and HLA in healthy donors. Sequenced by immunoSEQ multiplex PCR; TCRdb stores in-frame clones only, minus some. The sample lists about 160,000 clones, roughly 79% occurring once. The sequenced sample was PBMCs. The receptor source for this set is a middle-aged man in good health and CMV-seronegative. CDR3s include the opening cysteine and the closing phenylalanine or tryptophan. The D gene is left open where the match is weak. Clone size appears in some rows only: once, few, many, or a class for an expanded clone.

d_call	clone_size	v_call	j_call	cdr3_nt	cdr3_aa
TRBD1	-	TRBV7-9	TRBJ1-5	TGTGCCAGCAGCCATAACCAGGGGGCGGATCAGCCCCAGCATTTT	CASSHNQGADQPQHF
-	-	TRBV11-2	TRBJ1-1	TGTGCCAGCAGCTCACGGGGGGGATTCACTGAAGCTTTCTTT	CASSSRGGFTEAFF
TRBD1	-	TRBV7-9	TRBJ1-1	TGTTCCAGCAGCAGGTTGACAGGGCTGAACACTGAAGCTTTCTTT	CSSSRLTGLNTEAFF
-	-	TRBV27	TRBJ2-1	TGTGCCAGCAGTCCCCCCGACCTAGACTGGAGCTCCTACAATGAGCAGTTCTTC	CASSPPDLDWSSYNEQFF
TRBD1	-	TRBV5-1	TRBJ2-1	TGCGCCAGCAGCTCCGGGACAGGGAGCTCCTACAATGAGCAGTTCTTC	CASSSGTGSSYNEQFF
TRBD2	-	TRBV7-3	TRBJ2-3	TGTGCCAGCAGCCTCCCTGTTCTAGCGGGAGCAGATACGCAGTATTTT	CASSLPVLAGADTQYF
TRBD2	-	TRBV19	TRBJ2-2	TGTGCCAGTTCGGGACTAGCGGGAGGTAGAGGGGAGCTGTTTTTT	CASSGLAGGRGELFF
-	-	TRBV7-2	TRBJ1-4	TGTGCCAGCACCCAGGGAATGCTTACTAATGAAAAACTGTTTTTT	CASTQGMLTNEKLFF
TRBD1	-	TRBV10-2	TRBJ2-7	TGCGCCAGCACCCCAGACAGGGCAAATTCCTACGAGCAGTACTTC	CASTPDRANSYEQYF
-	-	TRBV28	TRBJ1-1	TGTGCCAGCAGTTTACAGGGGACTGAAGCTTTCTTT	CASSLQGTEAFF
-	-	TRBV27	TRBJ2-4	TGTGCCAGCACCCGGGACATTCGTTCCCTAGCCAAAAACATTCAGTACTTC	CASTRDIRSLAKNIQYF
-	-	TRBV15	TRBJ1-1	TGTGCCACCAGCAGCTTGAACACTGAAGCTTTCTTT	CATSSLNTEAFF
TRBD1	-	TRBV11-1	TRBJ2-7	TGTGCCAGCAGCCCGGGACAGGGGGTCTACGAGCAGTACTTC	CASSPGQGVYEQYF
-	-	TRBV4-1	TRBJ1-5	TGCGCCAGCAGCTTACAGGGAGTTAATAGCAATCAGCCCCAGCATTTT	CASSLQGVNSNQPQHF
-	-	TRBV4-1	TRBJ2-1	TGCGCCAGCAGCCAAGAACAACTAGCGCTAGGGGGTGAGCAGTTCTTC	CASSQEQLALGGEQFF
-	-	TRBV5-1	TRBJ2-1	TGCGCCAGCAGCTTGGGGCAGGGAACTGAGCAGTTCTTC	CASSLGQGTEQFF
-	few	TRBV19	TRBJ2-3	TGTGCCAGTAGTCCTTGGGACTTGAAGGCAGATACGCAGTATTTT	CASSPWDLKADTQYF
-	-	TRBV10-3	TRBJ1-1	TGTGCCACCATGGGACTTCCTGTCCCTGAAGCTTTCTTT	CATMGLPVPEAFF
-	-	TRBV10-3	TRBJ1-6	TGTGCCATCAGACCCCGGCCGGACAGCTATAATTCACCCCTCCACTTT	CAIRPRPDSYNSPLHF
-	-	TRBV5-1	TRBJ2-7	TGCGCCAGCAGCTTGGGAACGGGTACCTACGAGCAGTACTTC	CASSLGTGTYEQYF
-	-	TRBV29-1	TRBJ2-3	TGCAGCGTTCAAAGGGGCCCTAGCACAGATACGCAGTATTTT	CSVQRGPSTDTQYF
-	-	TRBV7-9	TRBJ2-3	TGTGCCAGCAGGCGGGACAGCCAGGGGGATACGCAGTATTTT	CASRRDSQGDTQYF
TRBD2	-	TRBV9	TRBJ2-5	TGTGCCAGCAGCATTTCGGGGGGTATTGCCCGCCAAGAGACCCAGTACTTC	CASSISGGIARQETQYF
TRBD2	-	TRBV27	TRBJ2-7	TGTGCCAGCAGTTTAATCCGGGAGGCATTTTACGAGCAGTACTTC	CASSLIREAFYEQYF
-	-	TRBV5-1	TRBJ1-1	TGCGCCAGCAGCTCGGGGGGGACAAGGATGAACACTGAAGCTTTCTTT	CASSSGGTRMNTEAFF
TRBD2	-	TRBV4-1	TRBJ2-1	TGCGCCAGCAGCCCCGGGACTATCCCTGAGCAGTTCTTC	CASSPGTIPEQFF
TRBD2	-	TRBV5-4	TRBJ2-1	TGTGCCAGCAGCTCGCAGACTAGCCGCTCCTACAATGAGCAGTTCTTC	CASSSQTSRSYNEQFF
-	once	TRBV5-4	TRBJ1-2	TGTGCCAGCAGCTTCCGGGACACCCTTAACTATGGCTACACCTTC	CASSFRDTLNYGYTF
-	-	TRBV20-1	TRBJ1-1	TGCAGTGCTAGACCGTTTGAAGCTTTCTTT	CSARPFEAFF
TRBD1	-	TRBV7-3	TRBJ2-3	TGTGCCAGCAGCCTCGGTTTGGCAGGGGGCCCGGCAGATACGCAGTATTTT	CASSLGLAGGPADTQYF
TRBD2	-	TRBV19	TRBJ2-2	TGTGCCAGTATGCCTAGCGGATTAACCGGGGAGCTGTTTTTT	CASMPSGLTGELFF
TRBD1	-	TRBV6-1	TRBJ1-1	TGTGCCAGCAGTGGGACAGGACCCCCGATAAAGAACACTGAAGCTTTCTTT	CASSGTGPPIKNTEAFF
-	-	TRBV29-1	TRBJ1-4	TGCAGCGTTGGGGCCTTTAATGAAAAACTGTTTTTT	CSVGAFNEKLFF
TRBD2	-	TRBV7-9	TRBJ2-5	TGTGCCAGCAGCTTAGTTCTAGCGGGACTGGAGACCCAGTACTTC	CASSLVLAGLETQYF
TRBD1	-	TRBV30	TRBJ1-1	TGTGCCTGGAGAGGGGACAGGGTAAATGAAGCTTTCTTT	CAWRGDRVNEAFF
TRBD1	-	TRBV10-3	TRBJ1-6	TGTGCCATCAGACAGGGGGATTCACCCCTCCACTTT	CAIRQGDSPLHF
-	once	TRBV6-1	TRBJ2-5	TGTGCCAGCAGTGAGCACGACAAGCTGGGGCGAGAGACCCAGTACTTC	CASSEHDKLGRETQYF
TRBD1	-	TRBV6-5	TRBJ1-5	TGTGCCAGCAGGGCGCACAGGGGACAGCCCCAGCATTTT	CASRAHRGQPQHF
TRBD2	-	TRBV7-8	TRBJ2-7	TGTGCCAGCAGCTTAGGACGGCTAGCGGGATCCTACGAGCAGTACTTC	CASSLGRLAGSYEQYF
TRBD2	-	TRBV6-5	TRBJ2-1	TGTGTCAGTTTGGGGGGGTACAATGAGCAGTTCTTC	CVSLGGYNEQFF
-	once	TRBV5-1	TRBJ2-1	TGCGCCAGCAGGTCTAACAATGAGCAGTTCTTC	CASRSNNEQFF
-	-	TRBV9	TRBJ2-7	TGTGCCAGCAGCGGCAGGGAATACGAGCAGTACTTC	CASSGREYEQYF
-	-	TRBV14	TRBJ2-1	TGTGCCAGCAGCCAAGATCGGGATGGAGAGTTCTTC	CASSQDRDGEFF
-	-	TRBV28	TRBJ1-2	TGTGCCAGCAGTTTAGGTGGGGGGAGGGATGGCTACACCTTC	CASSLGGGRDGYTF
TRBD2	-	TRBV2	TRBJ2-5	TGTGCCATCAATCTCTCTCGGGACTATAGAGGAGAGACCCAGTACTTC	CAINLSRDYRGETQYF
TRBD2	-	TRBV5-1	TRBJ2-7	TGCGCCAGCAGCCCAACCACTAGCGGTAGCTACGAGCAGTACTTC	CASSPTTSGSYEQYF
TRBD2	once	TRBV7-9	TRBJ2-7	TGTTCCAGCAACGGCGGGAGGAACTACGAGCAGTACTTC	CSSNGGRNYEQYF
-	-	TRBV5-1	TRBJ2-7	TGCGCCAGCAGCTTGTATTTGGAGACGCGGGAGCAGTACTTC	CASSLYLETREQYF
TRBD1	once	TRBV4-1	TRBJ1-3	TGCGCCAGCAGCCGAGGGAGCCGGGACAGGGGTACCCTAATCTCTGGAAACACCATATATTTT	CASSRGSRDRGTLISGNTIYF
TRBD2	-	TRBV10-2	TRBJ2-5	TGCGCCAGCAGCAGGACTAGAGGATCAGAGACCCAGTACTTC	CASSRTRGSETQYF
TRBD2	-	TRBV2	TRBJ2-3	TGTGCCAGCAGTTCCGGGACTAGCGGGTTGTCAGATACGCAGTATTTT	CASSSGTSGLSDTQYF
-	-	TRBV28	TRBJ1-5	TGTGCCAGCAGTTTCCAGAACAATCAGCCCCAGCATTTT	CASSFQNNQPQHF
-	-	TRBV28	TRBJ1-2	TGTGCCAGCAGTTTAAATGAGTATGGCTACACCTTC	CASSLNEYGYTF
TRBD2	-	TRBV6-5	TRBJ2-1	TGTGCCAGCCGAGCGGGAGTGGGCAATGAGCAGTTCTTC	CASRAGVGNEQFF